The 8 T cell receptor beta chains listed next were all sequenced from one sample in a study of shared clonotypes between healthy human individuals (dated by TCRdb to the early 2020s). The library was produced with the immunoSEQ multiplex PCR assay. TCRdb obtained this table from immuneACCESS and retained in-frame rearrangements with V and J assigned. These tables miss some clones; where compared with another copy, unresolved V genes account for less than half of the shortfall, and the remainder is unexplained. This sample lists 740,000 or so clones; less than 80% were detected once. The biggest ten clones account for 1.5% to 2% of the sample. Material: memory CD4+ T cells sorted from blood. The cell subset or site label on this specimen signifies: CD45RA-negative fraction. Every receptor here comes from a woman younger than 45 in good health.

This clone was observed a handful of times. Other DNA sequences in the sample encode the same CDR3. The genes are TRBV7-9 and TRBJ1-1; D possibly corresponds to TRBD1 (5 bases). Per germline, CDR1 SEHNR and CDR2 FQNEAQ (reference sequence). This CDR3 is built from 11 residues. V was trimmed by 11 bases and J by 3 bases, leaving 10 bases between them. This CDR3 is CAGGRDTEAFF. CDR3 coding DNA: TGTGCCGGGGGGAGGGACACTGAAGCTTTCTTT.

The rearrangement joins TRBV27 to TRBJ2-1; 13 nucleotides agree with TRBD2. The J segment lost 4 bases and the V segment lost 7 bases, leaving 10 bases of the junction unmatched. Per the germline V gene, CDR1 is MNHEY and CDR2 is SMNVEV (reference sequence). There are 17 residues in the CDR3. The CDR3, as DNA: TGTGCCAGCACCGGGACTAGCGGGGAGTCCCCTTACAATGAGCAGTTCTTC. It is translated as CASTGTSGESPYNEQFF.

The chain combines TRBV28 with TRBJ1-4, with a weak D call TRBD1 (5 bases). The CDR3 is 15 residues long. The V gene's germline CDR1 is MDHEN and CDR2 SYDVKM. V lost 6 bases to trimming and J lost 4 bases, with 15 bases between them. CDR3 DNA sequence: TGTGCCAGCAGCCCACGGGGACGGGTTAATGAAAAACTGTTTTTT. Translation: CASSPRGRVNEKLFF.

V usage is TRBV28 and J usage is TRBJ2-7; D unclear. This CDR3 has 13 residues. Germline CDR1 reads MDHEN; CDR2 reads SYDVKM. Trimming took off 4 bases at V and 6 bases at J, with 13 bases between the two ends. The CDR3 DNA reads TGTGCCAGCAGTTCCCGTGATCCTCCCGAGCAGTACTTC. It yields the protein CASSSRDPPEQYF.

This clone was seen just once. V is TRBV5-1 and J is TRBJ2-1; 10 bases line up with TRBD2. Trimming took 3 bases from V and 3 from J; bases not matched to a gene: 3. In germline, CDR1 is SGHRS, CDR2 YFSETQ. The CDR3 contains 15 residues. The chain's CDR3 is CASSSGTSDYNEQFF. In DNA form, the CDR3 reads TGCGCCAGCAGCTCGGGGACTAGCGACTACAATGAGCAGTTCTTC. Filled out from reference TRBV5-1 and TRBJ2-1, the complete variable domain reads KAGVTQTPRYLIKTRGQQVTLSCSPISGHRSVSWYQQTPGQGLQFLFEYFSETQRNKGNFPGRFSGRQFSNSRSEMNVSTLELGDSALYLCASSSGTSDYNEQFFGPGTRLTVL.

V usage is TRBV5-1 and J usage is TRBJ1-5; TRBD1 agrees at 8 bases. This CDR3 contains 15 residues. J was trimmed by 7 bases and V by 2 bases; bases with no gene match: 8. Germline V CDR1 and CDR2: SGHRS, YFSETQ. The CDR3 region has the DNA TGCGCCAGCAGCTTAGGGACAGGTGGTGACCAGCCCCAGCATTTT. Translation gives CASSLGTGGDQPQHF.

V gene TRBV27 combines with J gene TRBJ1-2; D gene uncertain. There are 13 residues in the CDR3. V lost 5 bases and J lost 4, with 11 bases in between. Germline CDR1 is MNHEY and CDR2 is SMNVEV (reference sequence). The CDR3 nucleotides read TGTGCCAGCAGTACTACGCGGGCCTATGGCTACACCTTC. Translated: CASSTTRAYGYTF.

The rearrangement uses TRBV19 and TRBJ2-3; 8 nucleotides line up with TRBD2. CDR1 is LNHDA and CDR2 is SQIVND in the germline V gene (reference sequence). V lost 10 bases and J lost 5; bases outside the gene matches: 11. There are 14 residues in the CDR3. CDR3 bases: TGTGCCACCGCAGAGGGACTAGTATTAGATACGCAGTATTTT. It encodes CATAEGLVLDTQYF.